The source of this TCR beta chain is a study of T cell responses to AZD1222 COVID-19 vaccine (dated by TCRdb to about 2021). As for the study more broadly: A total of around 240 trial participants underwent TCR sequencing, of whom nearly 210 received two doses of AZD1222 and about 25 received two doses of the MenACWY control vaccine. Enrollment into the trials was organized by age into subgroups of 18-55, 56-69 and 70-plus years, and those subgroups contained roughly 150, 30 and 60 TCR-sequenced participants, respectively.

A note on this clone: The antigen this receptor binds is unknown. No base quality values were provided; no much bigger clone lies one nucleotide off.

Sequences KGHSH (CDR1) and LQKENI (CDR2) are obtained from the germline V gene. From its cysteine to its phenylalanine, the CDR3 spans 15 amino acids. Left in the record is the CDR3 DNA by itself, 45 bases read in frame from the first base. V has 2 bases trimmed and J has 5 bases trimmed; junction bases matching no gene number 7. The time point tag for this specimen amounts to: about 28 days (+/-7) after the second vaccine dose. AZD1222 recipients with second doses at about 4 weeks or about 12 weeks were pooled, because spike-specific TCR depth and breadth did not differ between schedules. Vaccinee samples came from UK trials COV001 and COV002, including a single-blind randomized controlled phase 2/3 trial of AZD1222 (ChAdOx1 nCoV-19) in healthy adults. For TCRbeta chain sequencing, PBMC samples were collected from trial participants at day 0 and at day 28 after the second dose. The CDR3 regions of human TCRbeta chains were analyzed by immunosequencing. In the authors' own workflow: TCRs in the repertoires were compared against a reference library of SARS-CoV-2-specific TCRs that had been generated with the MIRA antigen-specificity platform. Breadth meant the fraction of unique TCRs that were SARS-CoV-2-associated, whereas depth meant the fraction of total T cells that were SARS-CoV-2-associated. Each spike-specific TCR was assigned to its reactive spike region and to a CD4 or CD8 class using the MIRA data. Log10-transformed breadth and depth values were compared by one-way ANOVA with Sidak's multiple comparisons tests. TCRdb provides this immuneACCESS table in a form limited to in-frame rearrangements. Some clones are lacking; in checked studies, under half of them reflect an unresolved V gene, and why the rest are absent is not known. V, J and clone size reflect that table, while D and trimming were determined from the DNA. For this sample there are approximately 130,000 clones; 86% appear just once. The ten top clones hold about 3% of the sample.

The research as a whole found: CD4 TCRs associated with the vaccine covered the entire spike protein, and the dominant responses were in regions 160-218 and 743-854. Because no day 14 peak-response samples were available, the repertoires could be characterized only after the peak T cell response. Conclusions about previously exposed vaccinees are limited, since just 5 or 6 AZD1222 recipients were seropositive for SARS-CoV-2 at baseline. Reportedly, almost half of the unique spike-specific TCRs recognized epitopes lying outside the regions that are mutated in the B.1.351 and B.1.1.7 variants. Participants were mostly white British and included more females than males, and it was suggested by the authors that clonal diversity may have been underestimated. The 56-69-year group was small, and its depth increase did not reach significance, likely because of low power. A significant rise in spike-specific TCR breadth and depth was observed after two AZD1222 doses relative to day 0 and relative to MenACWY recipients.

This TCR derives from an adult who received the AZD1222 COVID-19 vaccine. The chain is made from TRBV18 and TRBJ1-1; 8 bases in the middle match TRBD1. The starting material was peripheral blood, obtained 28 days after the second AZD1222 dose. The CDR3 region has the sequence CASSPYGQGRTEAFF. The bases are TGTGCCAGCTCACCATATGGACAGGGTCGGACTGAAGCTTTCTTT.